This TCR beta chain was captured in a study of blood T cell repertoires in COVID-19. About the research overall: Samples came from the United States, Italy and Spain, spanning acute and convalescent COVID-19.

Seattle researchers signed up patients amid active infection and tracked them longitudinally. Study processing details: Reference gene primer amplification gave nucleated cell count estimates. Libraries were prepared by immunoSEQ multiplex PCR; TCRdb keeps only in-frame clonotypes and omits some of them. V, J and clone size derive from that table, while D and trimming were established from the DNA sequence. The sample shows about 220,000 clones, approximately 85% of them seen only once. Trimming at V came to 6 bases and at J to 6 bases, leaving 16 bases not matched to a gene. The CDR3 has 16 amino acids. Germline loops: CDR1 MGHRA, CDR2 YSYEKL.

The gene calls are TRBV4-1 and TRBJ1-2; 7 bases are a match to TRBD1. Sequencing input: peripheral blood. The receptor was derived from a woman in her seventies with COVID-19, enrolled during active disease. CDR3 nucleotide sequence: TGCGCCAGCAGAGAGGACAGGTATTGGGAAAAGGATGGCTACACCTTC. As protein: CASREDRYWEKDGYTF.